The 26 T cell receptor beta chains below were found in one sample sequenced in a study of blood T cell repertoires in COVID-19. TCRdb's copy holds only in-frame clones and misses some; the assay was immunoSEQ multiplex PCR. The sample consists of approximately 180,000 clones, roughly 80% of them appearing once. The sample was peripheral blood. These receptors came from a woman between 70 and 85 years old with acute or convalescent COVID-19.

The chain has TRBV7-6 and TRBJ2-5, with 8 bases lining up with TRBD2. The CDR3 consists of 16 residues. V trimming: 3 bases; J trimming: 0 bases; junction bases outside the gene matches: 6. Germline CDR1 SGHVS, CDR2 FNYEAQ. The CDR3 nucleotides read TGTGCCAGCAGCTTGCGAATAGCGGGGCACCAAGAGACCCAGTACTTC. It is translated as CASSLRIAGHQETQYF.

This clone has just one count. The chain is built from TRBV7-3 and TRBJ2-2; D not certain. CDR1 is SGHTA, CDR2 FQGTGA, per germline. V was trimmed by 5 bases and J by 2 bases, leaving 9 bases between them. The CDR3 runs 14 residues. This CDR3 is CASSLSRNTGELFF. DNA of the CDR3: TGTGCCAGCAGCCTCTCCAGAAACACCGGGGAGCTGTTTTTT.

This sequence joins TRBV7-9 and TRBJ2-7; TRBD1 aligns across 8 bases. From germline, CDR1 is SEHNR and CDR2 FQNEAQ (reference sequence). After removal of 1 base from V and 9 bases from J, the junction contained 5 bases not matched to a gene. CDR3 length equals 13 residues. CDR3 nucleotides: TGTGCCAGCAGCTTAGGAGGACAGGGCGTGCAGTACTTC. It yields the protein CASSLGGQGVQYF. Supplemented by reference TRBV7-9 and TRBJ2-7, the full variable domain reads DTGVSQNPRHKITKRGQNVTFRCDPISEHNRLYWYRQTLGQGPEFLTYFQNEAQLEKSRLLSDRFSAERPKGSFSTLEIQRTEQGDSAMYLCASSLGGQGVQYFGPGTRLTVT.

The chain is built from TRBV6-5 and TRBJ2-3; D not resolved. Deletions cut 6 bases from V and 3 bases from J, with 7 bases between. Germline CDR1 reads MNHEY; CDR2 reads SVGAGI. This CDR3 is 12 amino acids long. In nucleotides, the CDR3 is TGTGCCAGCAGGTTGTCAACAGATACGCAGTATTTT. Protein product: CASRLSTDTQYF.

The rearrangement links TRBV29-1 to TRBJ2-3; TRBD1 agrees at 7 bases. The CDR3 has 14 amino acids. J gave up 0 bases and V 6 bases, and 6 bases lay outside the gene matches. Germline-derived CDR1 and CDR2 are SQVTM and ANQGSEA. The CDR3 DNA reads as TGCAGCGTCGGAGAGACAGGGAGCACAGATACGCAGTATTTT. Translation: CSVGETGSTDTQYF.

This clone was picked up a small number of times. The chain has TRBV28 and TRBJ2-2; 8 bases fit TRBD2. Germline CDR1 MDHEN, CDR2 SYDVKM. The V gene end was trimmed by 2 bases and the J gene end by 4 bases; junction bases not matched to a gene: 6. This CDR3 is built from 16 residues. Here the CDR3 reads CASSLGTSPITGELFF. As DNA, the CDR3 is TGTGCCAGCAGTTTAGGGACTAGTCCGATCACCGGGGAGCTGTTTTTT.

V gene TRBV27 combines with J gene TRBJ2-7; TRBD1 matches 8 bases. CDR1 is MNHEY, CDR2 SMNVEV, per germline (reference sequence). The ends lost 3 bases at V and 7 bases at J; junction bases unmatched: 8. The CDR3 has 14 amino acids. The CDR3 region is CASSLSGTGWEQYF. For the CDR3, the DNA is TGTGCCAGCAGTTTGTCCGGGACAGGCTGGGAGCAGTACTTC.

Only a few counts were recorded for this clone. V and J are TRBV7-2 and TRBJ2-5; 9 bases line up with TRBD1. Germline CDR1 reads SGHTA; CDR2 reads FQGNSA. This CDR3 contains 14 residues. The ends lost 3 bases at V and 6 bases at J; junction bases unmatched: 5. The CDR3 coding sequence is TGTGCCAGCAGCTTTTACAGGGGGCAACAGACCCAGTACTTC. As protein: CASSFYRGQQTQYF.

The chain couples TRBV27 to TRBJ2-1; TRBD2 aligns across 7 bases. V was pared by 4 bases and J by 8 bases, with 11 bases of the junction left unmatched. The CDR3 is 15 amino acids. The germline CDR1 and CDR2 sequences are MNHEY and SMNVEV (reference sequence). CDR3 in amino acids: CASSSAGLGFDEQFF. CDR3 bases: TGTGCCAGCAGTTCCGCCGGACTAGGATTCGATGAGCAGTTCTTC.

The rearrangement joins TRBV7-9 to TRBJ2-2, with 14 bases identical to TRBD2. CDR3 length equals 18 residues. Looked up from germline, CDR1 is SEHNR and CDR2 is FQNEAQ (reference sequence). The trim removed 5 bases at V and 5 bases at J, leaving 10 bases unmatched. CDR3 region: CASSPPGLAGGGTGELFF. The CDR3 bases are TGTGCCAGCAGCCCCCCCGGACTAGCGGGAGGAGGGACCGGGGAGCTGTTTTTT.

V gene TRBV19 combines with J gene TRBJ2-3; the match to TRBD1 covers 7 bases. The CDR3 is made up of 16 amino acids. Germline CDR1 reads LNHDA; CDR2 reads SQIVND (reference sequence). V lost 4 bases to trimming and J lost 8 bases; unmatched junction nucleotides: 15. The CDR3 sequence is CASSKTGTDFSFTQYF. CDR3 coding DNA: TGTGCCAGTAGTAAAACCGGGACAGACTTTTCCTTTACGCAGTATTTT. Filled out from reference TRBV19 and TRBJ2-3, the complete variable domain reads DGGITQSPKYLFRKEGQNVTLSCEQNLNHDAMYWYRQDPGQGLRLIYYSQIVNDFQKGDIAEGYSVSREKKESFPLTVTSAQKNPTAFYLCASSKTGTDFSFTQYFGPGTRLTVL.

CDR3 protein: CASSVDGASGANVLTF. The DNA for the CDR3 is TGCGCCAGCAGCGTGGACGGTGCCTCTGGGGCCAACGTCCTGACTTTC. The chain links TRBV5-1 to TRBJ2-6; D call uncertain. The CDR3 sequence is 16 residues long. Trimming took 4 bases from V and 0 from J, leaving 11 bases between them. Germline assignment: CDR1 SGHRS and CDR2 YFSETQ. Looking up the rest from reference TRBV5-1 and TRBJ2-6 gives the full variable domain: KAGVTQTPRYLIKTRGQQVTLSCSPISGHRSVSWYQQTPGQGLQFLFEYFSETQRNKGNFPGRFSGRQFSNSRSEMNVSTLELGDSALYLCASSVDGASGANVLTFGAGSRLTVL.

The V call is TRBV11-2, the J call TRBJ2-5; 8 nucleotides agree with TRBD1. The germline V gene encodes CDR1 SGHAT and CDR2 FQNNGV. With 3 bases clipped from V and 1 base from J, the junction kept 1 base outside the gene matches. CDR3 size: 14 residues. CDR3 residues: CASSFTGGQETQYF. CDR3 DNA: TGTGCCAGCAGCTTTACAGGGGGCCAAGAGACCCAGTACTTC.

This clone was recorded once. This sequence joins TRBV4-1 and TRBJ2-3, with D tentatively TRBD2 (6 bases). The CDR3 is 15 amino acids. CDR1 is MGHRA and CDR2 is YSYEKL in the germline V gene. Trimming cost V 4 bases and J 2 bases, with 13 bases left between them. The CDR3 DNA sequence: TGCGCCAGCAGCCTAGGATGGCGGGACACAGATACGCAGTATTTT. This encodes CASSLGWRDTDTQYF.

The CDR3 region is CASSVVAGGAETQYF. CDR3 DNA: TGTGCCAGCAGCGTAGTTGCGGGAGGAGCGGAGACCCAGTACTTC. The rearrangement links TRBV9 to TRBJ2-5, with 8 bases lining up with TRBD2. The CDR3 extends over 15 amino acids. Germline V lookup: CDR1 SGDLS, CDR2 YYNGEE. V trimming: 0 bases; J trimming: 5 bases; junction bases outside the gene matches: 6.

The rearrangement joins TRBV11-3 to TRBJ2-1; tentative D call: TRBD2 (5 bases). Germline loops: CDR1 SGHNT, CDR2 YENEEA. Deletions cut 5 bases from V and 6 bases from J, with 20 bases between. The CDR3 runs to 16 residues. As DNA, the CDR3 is TGTGCCAGCAGCCCCGGGGAAGGGCGCGGGCTCAATGAGCAGTTCTTC. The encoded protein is CASSPGEGRGLNEQFF.

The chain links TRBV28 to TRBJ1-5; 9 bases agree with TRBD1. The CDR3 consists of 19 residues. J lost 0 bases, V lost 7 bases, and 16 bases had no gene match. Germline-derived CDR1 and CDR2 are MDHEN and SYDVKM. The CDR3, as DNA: TGTGCCAGCAATCACTGGACTCGGGACAGGGCCTATAGCAATCAGCCCCAGCATTTT. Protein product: CASNHWTRDRAYSNQPQHF.

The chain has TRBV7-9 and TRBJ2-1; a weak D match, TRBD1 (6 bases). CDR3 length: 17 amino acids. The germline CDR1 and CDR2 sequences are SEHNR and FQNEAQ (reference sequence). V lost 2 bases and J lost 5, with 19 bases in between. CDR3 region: CASSLTAGDMSDNEQFF. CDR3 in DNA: TGTGCCAGCAGCTTAACTGCCGGGGACATGTCAGACAATGAGCAGTTCTTC. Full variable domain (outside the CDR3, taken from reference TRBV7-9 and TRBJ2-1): DTGVSQNPRHKITKRGQNVTFRCDPISEHNRLYWYRQTLGQGPEFLTYFQNEAQLEKSRLLSDRFSAERPKGSFSTLEIQRTEQGDSAMYLCASSLTAGDMSDNEQFFGPGTRLTVL.

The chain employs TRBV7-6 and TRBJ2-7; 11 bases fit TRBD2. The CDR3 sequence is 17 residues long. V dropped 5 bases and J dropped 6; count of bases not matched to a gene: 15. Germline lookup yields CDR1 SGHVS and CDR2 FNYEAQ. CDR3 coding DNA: TGTGCCAGCAGCCGTATACCGCACGTAGCGGGGGGGGTCGAGCAGTACTTC. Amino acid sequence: CASSRIPHVAGGVEQYF.

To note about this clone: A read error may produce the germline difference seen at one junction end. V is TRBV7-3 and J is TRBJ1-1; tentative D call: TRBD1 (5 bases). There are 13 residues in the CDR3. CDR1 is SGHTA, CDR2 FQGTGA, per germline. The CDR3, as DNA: TGTGCCAGCAGCTTGGGACTGAACGCTGAAGCTTTCTTT. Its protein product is CASSLGLNAEAFF.

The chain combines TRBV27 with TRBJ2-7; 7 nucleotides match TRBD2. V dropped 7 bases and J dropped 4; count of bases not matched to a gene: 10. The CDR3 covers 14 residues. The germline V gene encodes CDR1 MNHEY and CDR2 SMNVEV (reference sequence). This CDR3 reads CASNRDSGGYEQYF. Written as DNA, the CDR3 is TGTGCCAGCAATCGGGACTCCGGGGGGTACGAGCAGTACTTC.

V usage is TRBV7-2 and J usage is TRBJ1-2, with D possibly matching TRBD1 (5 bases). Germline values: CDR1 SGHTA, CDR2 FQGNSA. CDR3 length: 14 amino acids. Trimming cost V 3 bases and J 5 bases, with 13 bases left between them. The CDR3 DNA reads TGTGCCAGCAGCTTCGGAGGGGCGCGGTATGGCTACACCTTC. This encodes CASSFGGARYGYTF.

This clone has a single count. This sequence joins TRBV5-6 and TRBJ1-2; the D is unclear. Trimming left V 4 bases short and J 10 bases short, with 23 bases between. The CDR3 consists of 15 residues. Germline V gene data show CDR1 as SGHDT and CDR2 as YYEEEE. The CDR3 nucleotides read TGTGCCAGCAGCGCCGTAATACGGGGTCTCGATGACTACACCTTC. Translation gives CASSAVIRGLDDYTF.

For the CDR3, the DNA is TGTGCCAGCAGTCAACGGGGGGTAATTTCAGATACGCAGTATTTT. Amino acids: CASSQRGVISDTQYF. V and J are TRBV9 and TRBJ2-3; 7 nucleotides agree with TRBD2. Germline V gene sequence: CDR1 SGDLS, CDR2 YYNGEE. V was pared by 5 bases and J by 4 bases, with 10 bases of the junction left unmatched. CDR3 length equals 15 residues.

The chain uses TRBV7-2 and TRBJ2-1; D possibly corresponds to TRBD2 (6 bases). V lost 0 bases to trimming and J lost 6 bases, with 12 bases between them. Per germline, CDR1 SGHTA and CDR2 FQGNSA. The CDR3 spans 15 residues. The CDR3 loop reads CASSLASGQRNEQFF. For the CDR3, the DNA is TGTGCCAGCAGCTTAGCTAGCGGCCAACGCAATGAGCAGTTCTTC.

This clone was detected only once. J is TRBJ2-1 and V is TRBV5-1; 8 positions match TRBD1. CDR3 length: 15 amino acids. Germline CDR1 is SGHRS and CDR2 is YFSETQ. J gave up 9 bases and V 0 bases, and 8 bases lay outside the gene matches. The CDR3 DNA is TGCGCCAGCAGCTTGGCCGCAGGGGGCCAGAGTGAGCAGTTCTTC. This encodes CASSLAAGGQSEQFF.